The present T cell receptor (beta chain) was sequenced within a study of graft-versus-host responses after intestinal transplantation. On the study more broadly: Anti-thymocyte globulin induction preceded around 3 years of tacrolimus and steroid maintenance in all recipients. Study-level findings and limits: Elevated graft-versus-host to host-versus-graft clonal ratios in allografts were recorded for patients with graft-donor T cell macrochimerism. GvH clonotypes were identified within recipient marrow, with a subset emerging first in ileum or blood. Early post-transplant HvG declines were associated with peak circulating GvH clone levels.

Regarding this clone: Its target is unknown.

The data were produced by immunoSEQ multiplex PCR, yet TCRdb's version contains in-frame clones alone and is incomplete. The table includes about 85,000 clones, roughly 80% detected once. The CDR3 sequence is 16 residues long. Trimming left V 4 bases short and J 2 bases short, with 18 bases between. Germline lookup yields CDR1 SGHDT and CDR2 YYEEEE. V usage is TRBV5-6 and J usage is TRBJ2-5, with D possibly matching TRBD2 (6 bases). The sample here was unstimulated CD4+ T cells sorted from spleen or lymph node cells, taken before intestinal transplant. This clonotype originated in a human donor who received an intestinal transplant. The CDR3 loop is CASSRLGAGLQETQYF. The CDR3, as DNA: TGTGCCAGCAGCCGGTTAGGAGCGGGTCTACAAGAGACCCAGTACTTC.